Each of the 9 T cell receptor beta chains below was sequenced from the same sample in a study of CD8 T cells in ankylosing spondylitis. One entry per CDR3 protein results from TCRdb running MiXCR on the 5' RACE reads. Here the sample spans around 230,000 distinct CDR3 sequences, roughly 8.2% being singletons. Material: blood, either unsorted or a sorted T cell fraction (not recorded which). The origin of the receptors is a female donor with ankylosing spondylitis or in good health (not recorded which).

This clonotype was seen more than once but under ten times. V usage is TRBV6-5 and J usage is TRBJ2-5, with TRBD2 matching 7 bases. In germline, CDR1 is MNHEY, CDR2 SVGAGI. The V segment lost 0 bases and the J segment 5 bases; nucleotides outside the gene matches: 3. This CDR3 contains 14 residues. The CDR3 DNA reads TGTGCCAGCAGTTACTCGGTCGGGGGGGAGACCCAGTACTTC. Amino acids: CASSYSVGGETQYF.

This clonotype was seen repeatedly, ten times or more. J is TRBJ1-1 and V is TRBV4-3; D uncertain. Germline assignment: CDR1 LGHNA and CDR2 YSLEER. The CDR3 is 15 residues long. Trimming removed 1 base at V and 6 bases at J, with 15 bases between. CDR3 in amino acids: CASSQGRVGTPEAFF. The DNA of the CDR3 is TGCGCCAGCAGCCAAGGGAGGGTTGGAACCCCTGAAGCTTTCTTT.

The sample holds many counts of this clonotype. This chain uses TRBV6-1 with TRBJ2-1; D gene uncertain. Germline assignment: CDR1 MNHNS and CDR2 SASEGT. V dropped 8 bases and J dropped 0 bases, with 8 bases sitting between them. The CDR3 sequence is 13 residues long. Here the CDR3 DNA reads TGTGCCAGCGGATCGGGCTCCTACAATGAGCAGTTCTTC. It translates to CASGSGSYNEQFF.

This clonotype appeared many times. The chain joins TRBV25-1 to TRBJ1-1; 7 bases agree with TRBD1. V trimming: 4 bases; J trimming: 5 bases; junction bases outside the gene matches: 7. Germline V CDR1 and CDR2: MGHDK, SYGVNS. CDR3 length equals 14 residues. Here the CDR3 DNA reads TGTGCCAGCAGTGTGACAGGGCTTGGTACTGAAGCTTTCTTT. Translated, it gives CASSVTGLGTEAFF.

This clonotype occurred a few times. V gene TRBV7-2 combines with J gene TRBJ2-7; D unresolved. Per the germline V gene, CDR1 is SGHTA and CDR2 is FQGNSA. V dropped 8 bases and J dropped 2 bases, with 7 bases sitting between them. This CDR3 is 11 amino acids long. CDR3 region: CASGMAYEQYF. The CDR3 coding sequence is TGTGCCAGCGGAATGGCCTACGAGCAGTACTTC. Full variable domain (remainder filled in from reference TRBV7-2 and TRBJ2-7): GAGVSQSPSNKVTEKGKDVELRCDPISGHTALYWYRQSLGQGLEFLIYFQGNSAPDKSGLPSDRFSAERTGGSVSTLTIQRTQQEDSAVYLCASGMAYEQYFGPGTRLTVT.

This clonotype was detected many times. The chain employs TRBV12-3 or TRBV12-4 and TRBJ2-7; 8 bases fit TRBD1. Trimming at V came to 6 bases and at J to 3 bases, leaving 13 bases not matched to a gene. The CDR3 length is 16 residues. The CDR3 nucleotides read TGTGCCAGCAGCAACGGACAGGGTGTGATGGTCTACGAGCAGTACTTC. Its protein product is CASSNGQGVMVYEQYF.

This clonotype has a count of ten or more. The chain links TRBV20-1 to TRBJ2-1; no reliable D call. V was trimmed by 6 bases and J by 6 bases, leaving 9 bases between them. The V gene's germline CDR1 is DFQATT and CDR2 SNEGSKA (reference sequence). CDR3 length equals 11 residues. This CDR3 is CSAKRPNEQFF. The DNA for the CDR3 is TGCAGTGCGAAGAGACCCAATGAGCAGTTCTTC.

This clonotype showed up just a few times. The chain recombines TRBV30 with TRBJ1-4; D remains unclear. Looked up from germline, CDR1 is GTSNPN and CDR2 is SVGIG (reference sequence). There are 16 residues in the CDR3. V was trimmed by 2 bases and J by 4 bases, leaving 17 bases between them. The CDR3, as DNA: TGTGCCTGGAGTCCGAGGCCCATGAATTTTAATGAAAAACTGTTTTTT. Its protein is CAWSPRPMNFNEKLFF.

This clonotype appeared many times. The rearrangement uses TRBV20-1 and TRBJ2-1; D perhaps matches TRBD2 (6 bases). From germline, CDR1 is DFQATT and CDR2 SNEGSKA (reference sequence). Between the trimmed V and J ends, which lost 5 bases and 0 bases, there was a span of 11 bases. CDR3 length: 14 amino acids. CDR3 region: CSAPSEFSYNEQFF. The CDR3 region has the DNA TGCAGTGCTCCTAGCGAATTCTCCTACAATGAGCAGTTCTTC.